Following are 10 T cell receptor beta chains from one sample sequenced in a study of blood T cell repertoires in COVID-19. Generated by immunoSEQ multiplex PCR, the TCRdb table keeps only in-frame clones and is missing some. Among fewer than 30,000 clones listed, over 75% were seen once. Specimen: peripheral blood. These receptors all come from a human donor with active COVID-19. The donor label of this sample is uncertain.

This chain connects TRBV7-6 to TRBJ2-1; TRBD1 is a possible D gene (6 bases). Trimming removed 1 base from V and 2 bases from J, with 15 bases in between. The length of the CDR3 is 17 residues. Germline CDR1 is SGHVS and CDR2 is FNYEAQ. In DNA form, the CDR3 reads TGTGCCAGCAGCTTAGGAGCCCTAAGGGGGACCTACAATGAGCAGTTCTTC. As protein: CASSLGALRGTYNEQFF.

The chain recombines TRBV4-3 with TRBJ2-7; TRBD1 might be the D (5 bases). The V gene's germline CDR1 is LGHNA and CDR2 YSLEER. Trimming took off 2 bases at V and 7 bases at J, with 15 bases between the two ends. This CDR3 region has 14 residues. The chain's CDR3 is CASSQTTARGEQYF. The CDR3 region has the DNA TGCGCCAGCAGCCAAACGACAGCTCGAGGAGAGCAGTACTTC.

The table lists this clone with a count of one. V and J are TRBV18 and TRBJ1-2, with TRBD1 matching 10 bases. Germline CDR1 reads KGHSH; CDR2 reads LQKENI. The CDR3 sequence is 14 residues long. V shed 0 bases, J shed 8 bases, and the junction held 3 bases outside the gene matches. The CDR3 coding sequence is TGTGCCAGCTCACCACCGCGGGACAGGGGCGGCTACACCTTC. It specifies CASSPPRDRGGYTF.

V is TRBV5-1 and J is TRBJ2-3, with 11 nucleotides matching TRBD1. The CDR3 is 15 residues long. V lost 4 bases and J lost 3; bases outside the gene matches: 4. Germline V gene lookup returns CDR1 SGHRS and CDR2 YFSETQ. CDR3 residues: CASSQGTGGTDTQYF. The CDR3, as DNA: TGCGCCAGCAGCCAAGGGACAGGGGGGACAGATACGCAGTATTTT.

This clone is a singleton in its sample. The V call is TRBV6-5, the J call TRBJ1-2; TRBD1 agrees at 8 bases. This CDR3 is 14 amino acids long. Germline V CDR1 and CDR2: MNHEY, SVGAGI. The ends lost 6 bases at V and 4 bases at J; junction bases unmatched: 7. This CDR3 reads CASRGQGGGYGYTF. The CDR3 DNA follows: TGTGCCAGCAGAGGACAGGGAGGCGGCTATGGCTACACCTTC.

The CDR3 sequence is CASSQARGGARYNEQFF. As DNA, the CDR3 is TGCGCCAGCAGCCAAGCCCGAGGGGGCGCGAGGTACAATGAGCAGTTCTTC. The chain recombines TRBV4-3 with TRBJ2-1, with 7 bases fitting TRBD1. The germline V gene has CDR1 LGHNA and CDR2 YSLEER. Trimming took 1 base from V and 4 from J; bases not matched to a gene: 10. This CDR3 is 17 amino acids long.

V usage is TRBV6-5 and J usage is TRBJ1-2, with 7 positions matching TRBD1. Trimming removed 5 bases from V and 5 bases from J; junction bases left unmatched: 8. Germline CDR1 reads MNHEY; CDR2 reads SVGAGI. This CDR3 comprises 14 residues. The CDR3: CASSRGQSVYGYTF. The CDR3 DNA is TGTGCCAGCAGTCGGGGACAGTCGGTATATGGCTACACCTTC.

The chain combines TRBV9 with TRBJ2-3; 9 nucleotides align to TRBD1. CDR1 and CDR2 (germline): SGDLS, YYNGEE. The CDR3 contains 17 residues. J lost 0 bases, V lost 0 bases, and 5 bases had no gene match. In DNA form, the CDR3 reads TGTGCCAGCAGCGTAGAGGGACAGGGCTTAAGCACAGATACGCAGTATTTT. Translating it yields CASSVEGQGLSTDTQYF.

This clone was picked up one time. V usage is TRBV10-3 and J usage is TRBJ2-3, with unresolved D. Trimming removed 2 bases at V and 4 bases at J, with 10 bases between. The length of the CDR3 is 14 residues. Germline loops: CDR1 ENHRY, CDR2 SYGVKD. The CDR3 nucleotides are TGTGCCATCAGTGAGAATGGCCGCTCAGATACGCAGTATTTT. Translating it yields CAISENGRSDTQYF.

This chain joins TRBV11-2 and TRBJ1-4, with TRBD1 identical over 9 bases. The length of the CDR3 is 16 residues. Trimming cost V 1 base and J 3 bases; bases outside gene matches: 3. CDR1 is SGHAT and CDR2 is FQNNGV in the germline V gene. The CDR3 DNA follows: TGTGCCAGCAGCTTAGGCGACAGGGGGTCTAATGAAAAACTGTTTTTT. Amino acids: CASSLGDRGSNEKLFF.